This TCR beta chain was identified during a study of blood T cell repertoires in COVID-19. Background on the study: T cells, B-cell-depleted T cells, or PBMCs provided the cDNA or gDNA that served as material.

Authors' methods: By means of reference gene primer amplification, nucleated cell counts were estimated. The repertoire was sequenced with immunoSEQ multiplex PCR; TCRdb's copy has only in-frame clones and lacks some. The V and J calls and the clone size are those of that table, but D and trimming were determined from the DNA. Of 160,000 or so clones listed, about four fifths were seen once; the top ten hold 6.5%. Germline loops: CDR1 LGHNA, CDR2 YNFKEQ. The CDR3 contains 16 residues. V was pared by 0 bases and J by 3 bases, with 5 bases of the junction left unmatched. The chain carries TRBV4-2 and TRBJ1-1; 9 bases agree with TRBD1. The clonotype comes from a man between 65 and 85 years old with active or convalescent COVID-19. Material: peripheral blood. CDR3 nucleotides: TGTGCCAGCAGCCAAGAGGACAGGGGCGGGCACACTGAAGCTTTCTTT. It yields the protein CASSQEDRGGHTEAFF.